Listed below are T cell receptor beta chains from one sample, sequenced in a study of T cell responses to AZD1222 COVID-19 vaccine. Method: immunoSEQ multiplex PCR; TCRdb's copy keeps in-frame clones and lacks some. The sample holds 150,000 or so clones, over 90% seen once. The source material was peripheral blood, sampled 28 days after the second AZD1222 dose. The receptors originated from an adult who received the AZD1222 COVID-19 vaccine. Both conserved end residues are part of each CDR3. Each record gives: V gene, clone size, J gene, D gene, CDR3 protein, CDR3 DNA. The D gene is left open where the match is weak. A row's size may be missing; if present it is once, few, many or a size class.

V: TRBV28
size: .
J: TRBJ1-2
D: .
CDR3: CASSLIQVNYGYTF
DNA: TGTGCCAGCAGTTTGATACAGGTTAACTATGGCTACACCTTC

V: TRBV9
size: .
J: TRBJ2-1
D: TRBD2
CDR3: CASSPRGGRSGNEQFF
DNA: TGTGCCAGCAGCCCGAGGGGAGGGAGGTCGGGGAATGAGCAGTTCTTC

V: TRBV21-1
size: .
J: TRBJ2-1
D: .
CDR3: CASSTSKMCEQFF
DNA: TGTGCCAGCAGCACCTCAAAAATGTGTGAGCAGTTCTTC

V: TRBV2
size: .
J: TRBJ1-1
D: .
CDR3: CASSQAGQGFGTEAFF
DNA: TGTGCCAGCAGCCAAGCGGGGCAGGGCTTCGGCACTGAAGCTTTCTTT

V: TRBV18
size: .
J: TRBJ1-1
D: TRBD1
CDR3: CASSPFPGQDTEAFF
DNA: TGTGCCAGCTCACCCTTTCCGGGACAGGACACTGAAGCTTTCTTT

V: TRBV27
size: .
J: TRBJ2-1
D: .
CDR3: CASSSNSYNEQFF
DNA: TGTGCCAGCAGTTCGAACAGTTACAATGAGCAGTTCTTC

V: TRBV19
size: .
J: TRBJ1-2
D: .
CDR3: CASSISPGPYTF
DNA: TGTGCCAGTAGTATTAGTCCAGGGCCCTACACCTTC

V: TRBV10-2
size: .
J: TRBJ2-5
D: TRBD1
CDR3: CASSDNRGRRETQYF
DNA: TGCGCCAGCAGTGATAACAGGGGCCGGAGGGAGACCCAGTACTTC

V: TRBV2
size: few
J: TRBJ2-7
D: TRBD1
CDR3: CASSADRSSYEQYF
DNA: TGTGCCAGCAGTGCGGACAGGAGCTCCTACGAGCAGTACTTC

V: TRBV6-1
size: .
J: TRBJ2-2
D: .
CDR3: CASSESGAGFGELFF
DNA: TGTGCCAGCAGTGAATCTGGGGCAGGGTTCGGGGAGCTGTTTTTT

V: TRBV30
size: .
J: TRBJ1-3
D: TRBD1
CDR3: CAQKRQGLGNTIYF
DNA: TGTGCACAGAAGCGACAGGGACTAGGAAACACCATATATTTT

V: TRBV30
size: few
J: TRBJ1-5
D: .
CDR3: CAWSVTGSQPQHF
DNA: TGTGCCTGGAGTGTAACGGGAAGTCAGCCCCAGCATTTT

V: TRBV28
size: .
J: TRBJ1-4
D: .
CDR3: CASRPSGGQVEKLFF
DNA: TGTGCCAGCAGACCGTCGGGGGGCCAGGTTGAAAAACTGTTTTTT

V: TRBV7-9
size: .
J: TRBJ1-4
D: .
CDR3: CASSFDRLEKLFF
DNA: TGTGCCAGCAGCTTCGACAGGCTTGAAAAACTGTTTTTT

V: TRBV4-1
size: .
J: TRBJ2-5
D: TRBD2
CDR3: CASSQEGLAGVVSETQYF
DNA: TGCGCCAGCAGCCAAGAAGGGCTAGCGGGAGTAGTCAGTGAGACCCAGTACTTC

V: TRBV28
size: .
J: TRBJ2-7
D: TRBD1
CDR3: CASSLYTGGIDEQYF
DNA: TGTGCCAGCAGTTTATACACAGGGGGCATCGACGAGCAGTACTTC

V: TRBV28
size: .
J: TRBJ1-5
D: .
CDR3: CASSSDVSNQPQHF
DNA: TGTGCCAGCAGTTCGGATGTTAGCAATCAGCCCCAGCATTTT

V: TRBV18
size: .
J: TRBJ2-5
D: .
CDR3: CASSPPVQETQYF
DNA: TGTGCCAGCTCACCACCAGTTCAAGAGACCCAGTACTTC

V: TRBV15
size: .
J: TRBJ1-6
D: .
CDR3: CATSRAGSNSPLHF
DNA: TGTGCCACCAGCAGAGCAGGTTCCAATTCACCCCTCCACTTT

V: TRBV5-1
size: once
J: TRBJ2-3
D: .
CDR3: CASSLEGNEDTQYF
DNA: TGCGCCAGCAGCTTGGAAGGGAATGAAGATACGCAGTATTTT

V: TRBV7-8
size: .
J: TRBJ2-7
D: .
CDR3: CASSLAPTGLFYYEQYF
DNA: TGTGCCAGCAGCTTAGCGCCCACAGGGCTCTTTTACTACGAGCAGTACTTC

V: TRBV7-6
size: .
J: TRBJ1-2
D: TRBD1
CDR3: CASSLSDRGDGYTF
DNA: TGTGCCAGCAGCTTAAGCGACAGGGGGGACGGCTACACCTTC

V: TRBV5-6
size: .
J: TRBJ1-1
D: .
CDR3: CASSWRGRENTEAFF
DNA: TGTGCCAGCAGCTGGCGGGGACGGGAGAACACTGAAGCTTTCTTT

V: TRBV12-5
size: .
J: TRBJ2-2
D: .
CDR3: CASGQGGTGELFF
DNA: TGTGCTAGTGGACAAGGGGGCACCGGGGAGCTGTTTTTT

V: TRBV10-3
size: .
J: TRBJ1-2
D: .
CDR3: CAITPQHTNYGYTF
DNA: TGTGCCATAACCCCTCAGCATACTAACTATGGCTACACCTTC

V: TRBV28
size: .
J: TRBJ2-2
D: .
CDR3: CASRTRTGATGELFF
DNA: TGTGCCAGCAGGACTAGGACAGGAGCCACCGGGGAGCTGTTTTTT

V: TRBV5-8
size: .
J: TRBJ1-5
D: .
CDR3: CASSLGGARGNQPQHF
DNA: TGTGCCAGCAGCTTGGGAGGGGCTCGGGGGAATCAGCCCCAGCATTTT

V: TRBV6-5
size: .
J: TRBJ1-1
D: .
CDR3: CASSYSRGGPPEAFF
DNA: TGTGCCAGCAGTTACTCGAGGGGCGGCCCGCCTGAAGCTTTCTTT

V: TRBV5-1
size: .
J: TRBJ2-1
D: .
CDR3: CASSLGSQSYNEQFF
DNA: TGCGCCAGCAGCTTGGGCTCTCAGTCCTACAATGAGCAGTTCTTC

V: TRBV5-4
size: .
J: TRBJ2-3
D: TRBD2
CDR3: CASSFNSGSRTDTQYF
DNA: TGTGCCAGCAGCTTTAATAGCGGGAGTAGGACAGATACGCAGTATTTT

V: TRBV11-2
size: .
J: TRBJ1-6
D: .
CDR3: CASSFRLPVGGPNSPLHF
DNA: TGTGCCAGCAGCTTTCGCCTCCCTGTGGGGGGCCCTAATTCACCCCTCCACTTT

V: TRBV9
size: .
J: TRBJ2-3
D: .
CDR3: CASSVDTSTDTQYF
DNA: TGTGCCAGCAGCGTAGATACTAGCACAGATACGCAGTATTTT

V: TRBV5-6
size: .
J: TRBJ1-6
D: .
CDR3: CASSLVEGHNSPLHF
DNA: TGTGCCAGCAGCTTGGTGGAGGGGCATAATTCACCCCTCCACTTT

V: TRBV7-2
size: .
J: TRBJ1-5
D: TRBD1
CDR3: CASSSWTGGNQPQHF
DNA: TGTGCCAGCAGCTCATGGACAGGGGGCAATCAGCCCCAGCATTTT

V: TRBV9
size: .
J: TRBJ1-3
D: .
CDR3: CASSATVQPGNTIYF
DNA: TGTGCCAGCAGCGCAACCGTGCAACCTGGAAACACCATATATTTT

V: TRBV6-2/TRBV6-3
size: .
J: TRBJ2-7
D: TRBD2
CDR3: CASSYNPGGPSPYEQYF
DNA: TGTGCCAGCAGTTACAACCCGGGAGGCCCCAGCCCCTACGAGCAGTACTTC

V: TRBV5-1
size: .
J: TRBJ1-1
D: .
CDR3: CASSLDRATEAFF
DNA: TGCGCCAGCAGCTTGGACAGGGCCACTGAAGCTTTCTTT

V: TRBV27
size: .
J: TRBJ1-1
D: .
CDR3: CASSLFQGRDTEAFF
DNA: TGTGCCAGCAGTTTATTTCAGGGTCGGGACACTGAAGCTTTCTTT

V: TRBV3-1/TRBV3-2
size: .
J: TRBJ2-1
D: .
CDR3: CASSRDLGTYNEQFF
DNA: TGTGCCAGCAGCCGGGACTTGGGAACTTACAATGAGCAGTTCTTC

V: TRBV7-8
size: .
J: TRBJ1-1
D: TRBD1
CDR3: CASSPGQGNTEAFF
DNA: TGTGCCAGCAGCCCAGGACAGGGGAACACTGAAGCTTTCTTT

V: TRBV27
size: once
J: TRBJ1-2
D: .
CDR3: CASSLGGRFYGYTF
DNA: TGTGCCAGCAGTTTAGGGGGGCGATTCTATGGCTACACCTTC

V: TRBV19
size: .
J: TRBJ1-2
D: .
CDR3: CASSQPSREPRYGYTF
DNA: TGTGCCAGTAGTCAACCATCCAGGGAACCTCGGTATGGCTACACCTTC

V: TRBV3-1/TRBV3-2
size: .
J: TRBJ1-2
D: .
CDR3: CASSQQGYGYTF
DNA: TGTGCCAGCAGCCAGCAGGGGTATGGCTACACCTTC

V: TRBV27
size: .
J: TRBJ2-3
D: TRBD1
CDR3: CASSLWDRGTDTQYF
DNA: TGTGCCAGCAGTTTATGGGACAGGGGCACAGATACGCAGTATTTT

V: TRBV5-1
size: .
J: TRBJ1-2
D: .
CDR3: CASSPQLGGVGYTF
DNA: TGCGCCAGCAGCCCCCAACTTGGGGGTGTAGGCTACACCTTC

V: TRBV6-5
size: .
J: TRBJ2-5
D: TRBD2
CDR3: CASKSGRARETQYF
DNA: TGTGCCAGCAAAAGCGGGAGGGCCCGGGAGACCCAGTACTTC

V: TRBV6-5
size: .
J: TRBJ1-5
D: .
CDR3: CASGNSLNQPQHF
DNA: TGTGCCAGCGGAAACAGTCTCAATCAGCCCCAGCATTTT

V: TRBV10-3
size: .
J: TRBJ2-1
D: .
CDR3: CAISDYDSYNEQFF
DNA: TGTGCCATCAGTGATTACGACAGCTACAATGAGCAGTTCTTC

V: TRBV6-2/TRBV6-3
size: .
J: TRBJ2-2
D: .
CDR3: CASSDPYLANTGELFF
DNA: TGTGCCAGCAGTGACCCATATTTAGCGAACACCGGGGAGCTGTTTTTT

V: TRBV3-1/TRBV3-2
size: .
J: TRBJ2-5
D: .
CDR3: CASSQDRVRETQYF
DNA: TGTGCCAGCAGCCAAGATAGGGTTCGCGAGACCCAGTACTTC

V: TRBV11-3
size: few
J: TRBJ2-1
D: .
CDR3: CASSLGPHNEQFF
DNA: TGTGCCAGCAGCTTAGGTCCCCACAATGAGCAGTTCTTC

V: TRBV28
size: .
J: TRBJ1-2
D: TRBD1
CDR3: CASSTRDRAFGYTF
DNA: TGTGCCAGCAGTACCCGGGACAGGGCGTTTGGCTACACCTTC

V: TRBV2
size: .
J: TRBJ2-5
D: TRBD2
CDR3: CASSEKAGGPETQYF
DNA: TGTGCCAGCAGTGAAAAGGCGGGAGGGCCCGAGACCCAGTACTTC

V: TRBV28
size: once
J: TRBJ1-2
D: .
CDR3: CASSSPAGRDRHGYTF
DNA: TGTGCCAGCAGTAGCCCGGCAGGGCGAGACCGTCATGGCTACACCTTC

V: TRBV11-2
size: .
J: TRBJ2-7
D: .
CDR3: CASSELGQEYF
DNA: TGTGCCAGCAGCGAGCTGGGTCAAGAGTACTTC

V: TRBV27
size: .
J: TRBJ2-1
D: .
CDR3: CASISLARSSYNEQFF
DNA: TGTGCCAGCATATCCCTGGCCCGTAGCTCCTACAATGAGCAGTTCTTC

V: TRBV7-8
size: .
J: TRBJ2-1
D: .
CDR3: CASSLGFPEQFF
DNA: TGTGCCAGCAGCTTAGGATTCCCCGAGCAGTTCTTC

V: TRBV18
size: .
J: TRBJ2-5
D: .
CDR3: CASSPPGLETQYF
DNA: TGTGCCAGCTCACCACCAGGGTTAGAGACCCAGTACTTC

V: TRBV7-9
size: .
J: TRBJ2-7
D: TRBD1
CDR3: CASSLFGQGQYEQYF
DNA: TGTGCCAGCAGCTTGTTTGGACAGGGGCAATACGAGCAGTACTTC

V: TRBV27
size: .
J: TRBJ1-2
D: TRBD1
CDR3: CASSTRTGTGVSGYTF
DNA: TGTGCCAGCAGTACTAGAACCGGGACAGGGGTTAGCGGCTACACCTTC